Listed below are T cell receptor beta chains from one sample, sequenced in a study of shared clonotypes between healthy human individuals. Only in-frame clones appear in the TCRdb table, and some are missing; sequencing was by immunoSEQ multiplex PCR. The sample yields 2 million to 2.5 million clones, 85% to 95% seen once. Sequenced sample: naive CD4+ T cells from PBMCs. The receptors shown here come from a man aged 18 to 30 in good health. Some clones in this sample may be carry-over from other donors' samples. Both conserved end residues are part of each CDR3. D genes are given only for firm matches. Part of the rows lack a size; the others show once, few, many or a class for expanded clones.

NA,TRBD1,TRBV7-2,15,TRBJ1-5,TGTGCCAGCAGCCAAAAAGGACAGGGAAATCAGCCCCAGCATTTT,CASSQKGQGNQPQHF
NA,TRBD2,TRBV10-2,15,TRBJ2-1,TGCGCCAGCAGGCGACTAGCGGGAGGGCCGGGTGAGCAGTTCTTC,CASRRLAGGPGEQFF
NA,NA,TRBV28,14,TRBJ1-5,TGTGCCAGCAGTTTATTGGACAGATATCAGCCCCAGCATTTT,CASSLLDRYQPQHF
NA,TRBD2,TRBV10-3,15,TRBJ2-1,TGTGCCACGACTGGCTCGGGAGGGCCAAGTAATGAGCAGTTCTTC,CATTGSGGPSNEQFF
once,TRBD1,TRBV5-1,13,TRBJ2-3,TGCGCCAGCTCGGGACAGGGGACCGATACGCAGTATTTT,CASSGQGTDTQYF
NA,NA,TRBV6-7,14,TRBJ2-1,TGTGCCAGCACCTCCGCCGTCTCCTACAATGAGCAGTTCTTC,CASTSAVSYNEQFF
NA,NA,TRBV28,11,TRBJ2-7,TGTGCCAGCAGTTTGCGTTACGAGCAGTACTTC,CASSLRYEQYF
once,NA,TRBV2,14,TRBJ2-2,TGTGCCAGCAGTGAAGCGGTGGCAGCCGGGGAGCTGTTTTTT,CASSEAVAAGELFF
NA,NA,TRBV2,12,TRBJ2-5,TGTGCCAGCAGAGGGGGAGGGGAGACCCAGTACTTC,CASRGGGETQYF
NA,NA,TRBV10-3,16,TRBJ1-6,TGTGCCATCAGTGAGTCCTTTCCCAGGATCGATTCACCCCTCCACTTT,CAISESFPRIDSPLHF
NA,NA,TRBV5-1,14,TRBJ1-5,TGCGCCAGCAGCCCCGGGGGAGTCAATCAGCCCCAGCATTTT,CASSPGGVNQPQHF
NA,NA,TRBV4-1,15,TRBJ2-2,TGCGCCAGCAGCCCCCATCGACCGAACACCGGGGAGCTGTTTTTT,CASSPHRPNTGELFF
NA,NA,TRBV5-4,13,TRBJ1-5,TGTGCCAGCAGCCAGGAGGGCGGTCAGCCCCAGCATTTT,CASSQEGGQPQHF
NA,TRBD1,TRBV6-1,13,TRBJ1-1,TGTGCCAGCAGGGACAGGGGAGGGACTGAAGCTTTCTTT,CASRDRGGTEAFF
NA,TRBD1,TRBV9,15,TRBJ1-3,TGTGCCAGCAGCAACAGGGACAGGGCTGGAAACACCATATATTTT,CASSNRDRAGNTIYF
NA,NA,TRBV7-2,15,TRBJ2-5,TGTGCCAGCAGCTTAGTTATCGGGGAACAAGAGACCCAGTACTTC,CASSLVIGEQETQYF
once,TRBD2,TRBV5-4,15,TRBJ2-1,TGTGCCAGCAGACTCACTAGCGGGGATAACAATGAGCAGTTCTTC,CASRLTSGDNNEQFF
NA,TRBD1,TRBV5-1,15,TRBJ1-1,TGCGCCAGCAGCCAGGGACAGGGGGCAGGCGCTGAAGCTTTCTTT,CASSQGQGAGAEAFF
NA,NA,TRBV6-1,15,TRBJ2-1,TGTGCCAGCAGACCGATGGACCAAATTAACAATGAGCAGTTCTTC,CASRPMDQINNEQFF
NA,NA,TRBV2,14,TRBJ1-4,TGTGCCAGCAGTGATCAGTTGTTGGCTGAAAAACTGTTTTTT,CASSDQLLAEKLFF
NA,TRBD2,TRBV5-4,15,TRBJ2-5,TGTGCCAGCAGCTGGGGGACTAGCGGGAGGGTGACCCAGTACTTC,CASSWGTSGRVTQYF
NA,NA,TRBV5-1,15,TRBJ2-5,TGCGCCAGCAGCTCCAGGGGTTTGGGGCAAGAGACCCAGTACTTC,CASSSRGLGQETQYF
NA,TRBD2,TRBV9,16,TRBJ2-1,TGTGCCAGCAGCGAGGCCCCACTAGCGGGGTACAATGAGCAGTTCTTC,CASSEAPLAGYNEQFF
NA,TRBD1,TRBV28,15,TRBJ1-2,TGTGCCAGCCTTTTAAGGACAGGTCAGAACTATGGCTACACCTTC,CASLLRTGQNYGYTF
NA,TRBD2,TRBV20-1,11,TRBJ2-5,TGCAGTGCCGCGGGAGGGGAGACCCAGTACTTC,CSAAGGETQYF
once,NA,TRBV6-5,13,TRBJ1-2,TGTGCCAGCAGTTCTAGGGAGGGCTATGGCTACACCTTC,CASSSREGYGYTF
NA,NA,TRBV7-8,16,TRBJ1-3,TGTGCCAGCAGTAGGGGAGACAGGCGCTCTGGAAACACCATATATTTT,CASSRGDRRSGNTIYF
NA,NA,TRBV4-2,14,TRBJ2-3,TGTGCCAGCAGCCAAGATCTCCACACAGATACGCAGTATTTT,CASSQDLHTDTQYF
once,NA,TRBV7-2,14,TRBJ2-7,TGTGCCAGCAGCTTCCACAGGTTACCCTACGAGCAGTACTTC,CASSFHRLPYEQYF
NA,TRBD2,TRBV7-3,16,TRBJ2-1,TGTGCCAGCAGCTTAACCACTAGCGGCTTCTACAATGAGCAGTTCTTC,CASSLTTSGFYNEQFF
NA,TRBD2,TRBV9,16,TRBJ2-1,TGTGCCAGCAGCGCTAGACTAGCGGGGACCTACAATGAGCAGTTCTTC,CASSARLAGTYNEQFF
few,NA,TRBV12-5,13,TRBJ1-1,TGTGCTAGTGGTTTAACCGGGGGATCTGAAGCTTTCTTT,CASGLTGGSEAFF
NA,NA,TRBV4-1,14,TRBJ2-7,TGCGCCAGCAGCCAAGATCGGCGGCCCCTCGAGCAGTACTTC,CASSQDRRPLEQYF
once,NA,TRBV6-1,15,TRBJ2-7,TGTGCCAGCAGTGACAACGGGGTAGGAACCTACGAGCAGTACTTC,CASSDNGVGTYEQYF
NA,NA,TRBV5-4,15,TRBJ1-2,TGTGCCAGCAGCCCGGCGGTGGTGGTTTCCTATGGCTACACCTTC,CASSPAVVVSYGYTF
NA,TRBD1,TRBV28,16,TRBJ1-5,TGTGCCAGCAGTCTTCTGGACAGGGGTCGCGCTCAGCCCCAGCATTTT,CASSLLDRGRAQPQHF
NA,TRBD2,TRBV4-3,17,TRBJ2-7,TGCGCCAGCAGCCAAGACGTCCCCCGCGGGGGAACCTACGAGCAGTACTTC,CASSQDVPRGGTYEQYF
NA,NA,TRBV4-1,15,TRBJ2-7,TGCGCCAGCCGCTCTACAGGGTACAGCTCCTACGAGCAGTACTTC,CASRSTGYSSYEQYF
NA,TRBD1,TRBV28,17,TRBJ1-5,TGTGCCAGCAGTTTCTCATTGGGACAGGGAGCTAATCAGCCCCAGCATTTT,CASSFSLGQGANQPQHF
few,NA,TRBV28,14,TRBJ1-2,TGTGCCAGCAGTTTGCTTCCAGGGGCCTATGGCTACACCTTC,CASSLLPGAYGYTF
once,NA,TRBV21-1,16,TRBJ1-2,TGTGCCAGCAGCAAAGGAGGGACAGATCCCACCTATGGCTACACCTTC,CASSKGGTDPTYGYTF
NA,TRBD1,TRBV6-6,15,TRBJ1-2,TGTGCCAGCAGGGACAACGGAGGGGGCCACTATGGCTACACCTTC,CASRDNGGGHYGYTF
NA,NA,TRBV5-1,15,TRBJ2-7,TGCGCCAGCAGCTTGGTTGGAGGCCAGAGTTTCGAGCAGTACTTC,CASSLVGGQSFEQYF
NA,NA,TRBV29-1,18,TRBJ2-6,TGCAGCGTTGAAAGGCCGAAGGGTGAGACATCTGGGGCCAACGTCCTGACTTTC,CSVERPKGETSGANVLTF
NA,TRBD1,TRBV7-3,15,TRBJ1-4,TGTGCCAGCAGCCGGACAGGGCTGAAGAATGAAAAACTGTTTTTT,CASSRTGLKNEKLFF
NA,NA,TRBV5-4,12,TRBJ2-7,TGTGCCAGCAGCCGGGGTACCTACGAGCAGTACTTC,CASSRGTYEQYF
NA,NA,TRBV28,15,TRBJ2-7,TGTGCCAGCAGACCCGTGGCCCGCCCCAACTACGAGCAGTACTTC,CASRPVARPNYEQYF
NA,TRBD1,TRBV5-5,16,TRBJ1-2,TGTGCCAGCAGCTTGGTTCCCGACAGGGCGCTCGATGGCTACACCTTC,CASSLVPDRALDGYTF